This T cell receptor beta chain was identified in a study of T cell responses to AZD1222 COVID-19 vaccine. Background on the study: Second doses that came at about 4 or about 12 weeks were put together.

The CDR3 covers 14 residues. The V gene lost 1 base and the J gene lost 4 bases, with 10 bases spanning the gap. The V gene's germline CDR1 is SEHNR and CDR2 FQNEAQ (reference sequence). Concerning this clone: Its target is unknown.

Profiled with immunoSEQ multiplex PCR; TCRdb holds only in-frame clones, not every one. The sample records 95,000 to 150,000 clones, roughly nine tenths being singletons. Study results and limitations: Researchers report vaccine-associated CD4 TCRs spanning spike, with dominance at 160-218 and 743-854. Clonal diversity may have been underestimated in mostly white British donors.

The chain couples TRBV7-9 to TRBJ2-5; perhaps TRBD1 as D (6 bases). Sequenced here: peripheral blood, sampled on day 0 of AZD1222 vaccination. The origin of this receptor is an adult in good health. The CDR3 DNA reads TGTGCCAGCAGCTTAGGGCTAGGGGGAGAGACCCAGTACTTC. Translated, it gives CASSLGLGGETQYF.